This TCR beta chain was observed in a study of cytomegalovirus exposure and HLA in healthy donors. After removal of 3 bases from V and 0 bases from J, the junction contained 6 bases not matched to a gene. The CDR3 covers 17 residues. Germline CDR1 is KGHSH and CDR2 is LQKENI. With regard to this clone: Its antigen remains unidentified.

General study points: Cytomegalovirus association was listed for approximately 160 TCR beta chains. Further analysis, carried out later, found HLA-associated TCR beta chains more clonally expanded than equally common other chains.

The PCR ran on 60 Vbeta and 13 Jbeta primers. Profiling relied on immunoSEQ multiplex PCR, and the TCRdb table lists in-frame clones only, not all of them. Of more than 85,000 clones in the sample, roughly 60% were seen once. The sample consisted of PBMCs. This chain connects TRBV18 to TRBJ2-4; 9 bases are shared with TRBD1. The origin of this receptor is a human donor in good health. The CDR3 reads CASSPLGTGLAKNIQYF. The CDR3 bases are TGTGCCAGCTCACCCCTCGGGACAGGGCTAGCCAAAAACATTCAGTACTTC.